This T cell receptor beta chain appears in the sequencing data of a study of radiotherapy plus CTLA-4 blockade in lung cancer. General study findings and limits: Once radiotherapy plus ipilimumab had been given, TCR clones derived from tumor expanded in blood. Per reports, early blood T cell clone dynamics, plus interferon-beta, forecast response most strongly.

It was focal radiation plus CTLA-4 blockade with ipilimumab that patients with chemo-refractory metastatic non-small-cell lung cancer received. V lost 0 bases to trimming and J lost 4 bases, with 9 bases between them. CDR1 LGHNA and CDR2 YSLEER come from the germline V gene. This CDR3 has 14 amino acids. Details on this clone: Its target is unknown.

Here immunoSEQ multiplex PCR was the method, and the copy in TCRdb shows in-frame clones only, minus some. The sample gives 55,000 to 65,000 clones, around 76% of which show up once; 2.9% is in the top ten. The source is a human donor with non-small cell lung cancer who had a complete response to radiotherapy plus ipilimumab. The chain carries TRBV4-3 and TRBJ1-2, with D uncertain. The source material was peripheral blood, sampled from a patient treated with radiotherapy plus ipilimumab. The CDR3 region is CASSQEATAYGYTF. The CDR3 nucleotides are TGCGCCAGCAGCCAAGAGGCTACAGCCTATGGCTACACCTTC.